The 30 T cell receptor beta chains in this list originate from one sample, sequenced in a study of cytomegalovirus exposure and HLA in healthy donors. PCR primers comprised 60 Vbeta and 13 Jbeta primers. The assay was immunoSEQ multiplex PCR, and TCRdb's table has in-frame clones only and misses some. The sample has 150,000 to 180,000 clones; 60% to 85% are singletons. Material: PBMCs. The receptors originated from a woman in her 40s in good health and CMV-seronegative.

The rearrangement joins TRBV19 to TRBJ1-1, with D possibly being TRBD1 (6 bases). This CDR3 spans 14 amino acids. Deletions cut 7 bases from V and 1 base from J, with 13 bases between. Germline CDR1 reads LNHDA; CDR2 reads SQIVND (reference sequence). Here the CDR3 reads CASKYPDRNTEAFF. The CDR3 coding sequence is TGTGCCAGTAAATATCCGGACAGGAACACTGAAGCTTTCTTT.

This clone was seen only a few times. The V call is TRBV7-6, the J call TRBJ1-1; D gene unclear. The CDR3 loop spans 14 amino acids. Trimming stripped 2 bases from V and 11 bases from J, with 18 bases between. Germline V gives CDR1 SGHVS, CDR2 FNYEAQ. Written as DNA, the CDR3 is TGTGCCAGCAGCTTATTTGCGGAGGGCCCTGGGGCTTTCTTT. This encodes CASSLFAEGPGAFF.

The rearrangement links TRBV29-1 to TRBJ1-1, with 8 bases that match TRBD1. Germline values: CDR1 SQVTM, CDR2 ANQGSEA. V gave up 4 bases and J gave up 8 bases; unmatched junction bases: 3. The CDR3 has 11 amino acids. The DNA of the CDR3 is TGCAGCGTTGGCGGGGACAGGGAAGCTTTCTTT. Its translation: CSVGGDREAFF.

The chain employs TRBV4-1 and TRBJ1-4, with a tentative D call TRBD1 (6 bases). V was clipped by 3 bases and J by 0 bases, with 14 bases between them. Germline lookup yields CDR1 MGHRA and CDR2 YSYEKL. The CDR3 covers 17 residues. CDR3 in DNA: TGCGCCAGCAGCCAGCGACAGGTGGGGGCAACTAATGAAAAACTGTTTTTT. This gives the protein CASSQRQVGATNEKLFF.

V and J are TRBV11-2 and TRBJ1-4; D remains unclear. V lost 7 bases and J lost 5, with 17 bases in between. The length of the CDR3 is 15 residues. Germline V CDR1 and CDR2: SGHAT, FQNNGV. DNA for the CDR3: TGTGCCAGCAACCCCGGGGAGCGGTCGAATGAAAAACTGTTTTTT. Translating it yields CASNPGERSNEKLFF.

V and J are TRBV28 and TRBJ2-7, with 7 bases matching TRBD2. The germline V gene has CDR1 MDHEN and CDR2 SYDVKM. The CDR3 sequence is 13 residues long. Germline trimming cut 4 bases from V and 3 bases from J; bases unmatched to any gene: 3. As DNA, the CDR3 is TGTGCCAGCAGTTCCCCGGGGGGCTACGAGCAGTACTTC. Translation gives CASSSPGGYEQYF.

The V gene is TRBV5-1, the J gene TRBJ2-7; 7 nucleotides match TRBD1. The junction had 6 bases not matched to a gene; V was cut back by 4 bases and J by 2 bases. Germline V lookup: CDR1 SGHRS, CDR2 YFSETQ. The length of the CDR3 is 14 residues. CDR3 sequence: CASSRDSIPYEQYF. CDR3 nucleotide sequence: TGCGCCAGCAGCCGGGACAGTATCCCCTACGAGCAGTACTTC.

The rearrangement links TRBV7-9 to TRBJ1-2, with a tentative D call TRBD1 (6 bases). Between the trimmed V and J ends, which lost 5 bases and 6 bases, there was a span of 16 bases. The germline gives CDR1 SEHNR, CDR2 FQNEAQ (reference sequence). The CDR3 is 14 amino acids. CDR3 in DNA: TGTGCCAGCAGCCCTAAGCGACAGGTTGATGGCTACACCTTC. Its translation is CASSPKRQVDGYTF.

This rearrangement joins TRBV27 to TRBJ2-3; 7 bases agree with TRBD2. This CDR3 has 15 amino acids. V gave up 5 bases and J gave up 2 bases; unmatched junction bases: 7. Germline values: CDR1 MNHEY, CDR2 SMNVEV (reference sequence). The CDR3 region has the DNA TGTGCCAGCAGTATTCCTAGCGGTCCCACAGATACGCAGTATTTT. Amino acids: CASSIPSGPTDTQYF.

This chain uses TRBV6-1 with TRBJ1-4, with a weak D call TRBD1 (6 bases). Deletions cut 5 bases from V and 0 bases from J, with 10 bases between. This CDR3 has 15 residues. Germline values: CDR1 MNHNS, CDR2 SASEGT. CDR3 residues: CASSPTGSTNEKLFF. The CDR3 bases are TGTGCCAGCAGTCCCACAGGGTCAACTAATGAAAAACTGTTTTTT.

The rearrangement joins TRBV7-6 to TRBJ2-1, with D tentatively TRBD2 (6 bases). This CDR3 comprises 15 residues. V gave up 6 bases and J gave up 3 bases, with 15 bases separating them. CDR1 SGHVS and CDR2 FNYEAQ come from the germline V gene. As DNA, the CDR3 is TGTGCCAGCAGACCCGGAGGGGCCGGCTACAATGAGCAGTTCTTC. Amino acids: CASRPGGAGYNEQFF.

The rearrangement joins TRBV5-1 to TRBJ1-1; TRBD1 matches at 7 bases. Per the germline V gene, CDR1 is SGHRS and CDR2 is YFSETQ. The trim removed 2 bases at V and 1 base at J, leaving 5 bases unmatched. The CDR3 has 15 residues. CDR3 nucleotide sequence: TGCGCCAGCAGCTTAACAGGGGAGGCGAACACTGAAGCTTTCTTT. It is translated as CASSLTGEANTEAFF.

The chain is built from TRBV30 and TRBJ2-7, with D perhaps matching TRBD1 (6 bases). V lost 4 bases and J lost 4, with 11 bases in between. Germline V gene lookup returns CDR1 GTSNPN and CDR2 SVGIG (reference sequence). The length of the CDR3 is 12 residues. The CDR3 here is CAWMYQGYEQYF. CDR3 bases: TGTGCCTGGATGTATCAGGGGTACGAGCAGTACTTC.

This clone was seen a handful of times. The CDR3 spells CASSPIPVGTGVPTEAFF. CDR3 DNA: TGCGCCAGCAGCCCGATCCCGGTGGGGACAGGGGTACCCACTGAAGCTTTCTTT. The chain is built from TRBV5-1 and TRBJ1-1; 10 bases align to TRBD1. Per the germline V gene, CDR1 is SGHRS and CDR2 is YFSETQ. The CDR3 extends over 18 amino acids. V shed 4 bases and J 4 bases; nucleotides not matched to a gene: 16. Drawing the rest from reference TRBV5-1 and TRBJ1-1, the complete variable domain is KAGVTQTPRYLIKTRGQQVTLSCSPISGHRSVSWYQQTPGQGLQFLFEYFSETQRNKGNFPGRFSGRQFSNSRSEMNVSTLELGDSALYLCASSPIPVGTGVPTEAFFGQGTRLTVV.

The rearrangement joins TRBV5-1 to TRBJ1-6, with TRBD1 matching over 9 bases. J was trimmed by 9 bases and V by 0 bases; bases with no gene match: 4. Germline lookup yields CDR1 SGHRS and CDR2 YFSETQ. The CDR3 has 15 amino acids. In nucleotides, the CDR3 is TGCGCCAGCAGCTTGGCGGGGGACAGGGCTTCACCCCTCCACTTT. Translating it yields CASSLAGDRASPLHF.

The CDR3 sequence: CASRDRGQETQYF. In nucleotides, the CDR3 is TGTGCCAGTAGGGACAGGGGGCAGGAGACCCAGTACTTC. The genes are TRBV19 and TRBJ2-5; TRBD1 agrees at 11 bases. The CDR3 consists of 13 residues. J was trimmed by 5 bases and V by 6 bases; bases with no gene match: 2. From germline, CDR1 is LNHDA and CDR2 SQIVND (reference sequence).

The J gene is TRBJ1-2, the V gene TRBV6-5; 9 bases are shared with TRBD1. Germline loops: CDR1 MNHEY, CDR2 SVGAGI. The CDR3 has 14 residues. V shed 10 bases, J shed 3 bases, and the junction held 9 bases outside the gene matches. CDR3 bases: TGTGCCATCCGGGGACAGGGAGGGCACTATGGCTACACCTTC. This codes for CAIRGQGGHYGYTF.

The V and J genes are TRBV10-1 and TRBJ2-2, with a possible D match to TRBD2 (7 bases). The length of the CDR3 is 13 residues. Germline assignment: CDR1 WNHNN and CDR2 SYGVQD (reference sequence). Trimming left V 7 bases short and J 5 bases short, with 11 bases between. In DNA form, the CDR3 reads TGCGCCAGCAAACAGGGAGGGACCGGGGAGCTGTTTTTT. Its translation is CASKQGGTGELFF.

The chain carries TRBV6-5 and TRBJ1-2; a weak D match, TRBD1 (5 bases). Trimming cost V 6 bases and J 5 bases, with 19 bases left between them. CDR3 length: 15 amino acids. Germline V gene sequence: CDR1 MNHEY, CDR2 SVGAGI. This CDR3 reads CASRIDRNLFYGYTF. CDR3 bases: TGTGCCAGCAGGATAGACAGAAACCTTTTTTATGGCTACACCTTC.

V usage is TRBV7-9 and J usage is TRBJ2-2; 7 bases line up with TRBD2. V trimming: 0 bases; J trimming: 6 bases; junction bases outside the gene matches: 7. The CDR3 has 16 amino acids. Per the germline V gene, CDR1 is SEHNR and CDR2 is FQNEAQ (reference sequence). For the CDR3, the DNA is TGTGCCAGCAGCTTAGCATCCGGGAGGTCTGCCGGGGAGCTGTTTTTT. Encoded protein: CASSLASGRSAGELFF. Using reference TRBV7-9 and TRBJ2-2 for the parts outside the CDR3, the full variable domain is DTGVSQNPRHKITKRGQNVTFRCDPISEHNRLYWYRQTLGQGPEFLTYFQNEAQLEKSRLLSDRFSAERPKGSFSTLEIQRTEQGDSAMYLCASSLASGRSAGELFFGEGSRLTVL.

V and J are TRBV7-2 and TRBJ1-3; D is possibly TRBD1 (5 bases). Trimming took off 1 base at V and 2 bases at J, with 9 bases between the two ends. The CDR3 is 15 residues long. From germline, CDR1 is SGHTA and CDR2 FQGNSA. CDR3 bases: TGTGCCAGCAGCTTAGAACAGGCTACTGGAAACACCATATATTTT. This translates into CASSLEQATGNTIYF.

The genes are TRBV19 and TRBJ1-2; D possibly corresponds to TRBD1 (6 bases). This CDR3 contains 14 residues. Trimming pared 5 bases from V and 0 bases from J, leaving 10 bases between. Germline assignment: CDR1 LNHDA and CDR2 SQIVND (reference sequence). CDR3 loop: CASSGDMANYGYTF. DNA of the CDR3: TGTGCCAGTAGTGGGGACATGGCTAACTATGGCTACACCTTC. Filled out from reference TRBV19 and TRBJ1-2, the complete variable domain reads DGGITQSPKYLFRKEGQNVTLSCEQNLNHDAMYWYRQDPGQGLRLIYYSQIVNDFQKGDIAEGYSVSREKKESFPLTVTSAQKNPTAFYLCASSGDMANYGYTFGSGTRLTVV.

This sequence joins TRBV27 and TRBJ1-5; possibly TRBD1 for D (5 bases). Trimming removed 7 bases from V and 5 bases from J, with 15 bases in between. The CDR3 extends over 14 amino acids. Germline assignment: CDR1 MNHEY and CDR2 SMNVEV (reference sequence). CDR3 in amino acids: CASTPGGRDQPQHF. DNA for the CDR3: TGTGCCAGCACCCCCGGGGGTCGGGATCAGCCCCAGCATTTT.

The chain combines TRBV29-1 with TRBJ2-7, with D uncertain. There are 13 residues in the CDR3. Germline CDR1 SQVTM, CDR2 ANQGSEA. Trimming stripped 0 bases from V and 1 base from J, with 7 bases between. CDR3 in DNA: TGCAGCGTTGAAGATCCCGGGTCCTACGAGCAGTACTTC. This encodes CSVEDPGSYEQYF.

This clone occurred once. The chain combines TRBV9 with TRBJ1-2; D is unresolved. This CDR3 has 13 residues. The V end was cut by 0 bases, the J end by 7 bases, with 10 bases between. Per the germline V gene, CDR1 is SGDLS and CDR2 is YYNGEE. The CDR3 protein is CASSVATFRGYTF. In nucleotides, the CDR3 is TGTGCCAGCAGCGTAGCTACGTTCCGTGGCTACACCTTC.

This clone was counted once. This rearrangement joins TRBV9 to TRBJ2-5; D not certain. V lost 3 bases and J 3 bases, leaving 3 bases between the germline ends. The CDR3 extends over 11 amino acids. The germline V gene has CDR1 SGDLS and CDR2 YYNGEE. CDR3 nucleotides: TGTGCCAGCAGCGGAGAAGAGACCCAGTACTTC. The encoded protein is CASSGEETQYF.

The chain recombines TRBV2 with TRBJ2-7; D might be TRBD1 (6 bases). CDR3 length: 14 amino acids. Germline CDR1 reads SNHLY; CDR2 reads FYNNEI. With 6 bases removed from V and 5 bases from J, the gap between germline ends came to 17 bases. This chain's CDR3 is CASRRVGTIDEQYF. The CDR3 coding sequence is TGTGCCAGCAGGAGGGTCGGGACAATAGACGAGCAGTACTTC.

This sequence joins TRBV28 and TRBJ1-1, with D unresolved. CDR1 and CDR2 (germline): MDHEN, SYDVKM. This CDR3 is built from 11 residues. V was pared by 8 bases and J by 2 bases, with 6 bases between. As DNA, the CDR3 is TGTGCCAGCCACTCTAACACTGAAGCTTTCTTT. This codes for CASHSNTEAFF.

The genes are TRBV19 and TRBJ2-2; weak D call: TRBD1 (5 bases). V was pared by 5 bases and J by 6 bases, with 10 bases between. CDR1 LNHDA and CDR2 SQIVND come from the germline V gene (reference sequence). The length of the CDR3 is 13 residues. The CDR3 sequence is CASSALGAGELFF. For the CDR3, the DNA is TGTGCCAGTAGTGCTCTAGGGGCCGGGGAGCTGTTTTTT.

The V call is TRBV19, the J call TRBJ1-1; weak D call: TRBD1 (5 bases). Trimming stripped 7 bases from V and 11 bases from J, with 20 bases between. The CDR3 length is 13 residues. Looked up from germline, CDR1 is LNHDA and CDR2 is SQIVND (reference sequence). In DNA, the CDR3 is TGTGCCAGTACCATCCCGGGACTTATCGGGGCTTTCTTT. It is translated as CASTIPGLIGAFF.